This T cell receptor beta chain was retrieved from a study of blood T cell repertoires in COVID-19. Looking at the study overall: From the United States, Italy and Spain came samples of acute and convalescent COVID-19.

V was trimmed by 5 bases and J by 1 base, leaving 12 bases between them. The germline V gene has CDR1 MNHEY and CDR2 SMNVEV (reference sequence). The CDR3 has 15 residues. Sequencing was performed with immunoSEQ multiplex PCR; in TCRdb, only in-frame clones are kept and a portion is missing. The data hold some 270,000 clones, with roughly 85% observed a single time. The sequence came from a woman aged 70-85 years with acute or convalescent COVID-19. The specimen was peripheral blood. The chain employs TRBV27 and TRBJ1-5; a possible D gene is TRBD1 (6 bases). The CDR3 sequence is CASSGTRGSNQPQHF. The CDR3 DNA reads as TGTGCCAGCAGTGGGACCAGGGGCAGCAATCAGCCCCAGCATTTT.